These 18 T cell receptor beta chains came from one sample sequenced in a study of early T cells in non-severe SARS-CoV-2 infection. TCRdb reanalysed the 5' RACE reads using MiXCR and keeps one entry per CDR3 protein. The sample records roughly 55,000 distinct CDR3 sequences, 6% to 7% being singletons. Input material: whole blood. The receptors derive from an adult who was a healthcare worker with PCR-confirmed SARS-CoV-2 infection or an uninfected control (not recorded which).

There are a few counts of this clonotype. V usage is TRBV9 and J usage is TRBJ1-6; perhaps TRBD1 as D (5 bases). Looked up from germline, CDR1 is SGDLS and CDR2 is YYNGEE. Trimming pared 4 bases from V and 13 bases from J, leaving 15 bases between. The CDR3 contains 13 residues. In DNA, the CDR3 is TGTGCCAGCAGCAGAGACAGCGCAGAGCCCCTCCACTTT. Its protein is CASSRDSAEPLHF.

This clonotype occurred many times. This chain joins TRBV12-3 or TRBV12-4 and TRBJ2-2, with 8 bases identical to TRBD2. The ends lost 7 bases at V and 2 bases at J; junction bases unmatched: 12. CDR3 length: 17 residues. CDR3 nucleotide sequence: TGTGCCAGCACTTCCATATACGGGGGGGCCAACACCGGGGAGCTGTTTTTT. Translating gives CASTSIYGGANTGELFF.

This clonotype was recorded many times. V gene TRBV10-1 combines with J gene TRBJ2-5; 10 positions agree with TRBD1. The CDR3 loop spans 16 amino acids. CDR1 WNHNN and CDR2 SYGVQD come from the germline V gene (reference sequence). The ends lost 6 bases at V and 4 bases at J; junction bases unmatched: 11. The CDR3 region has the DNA TGCGCCAGCAGAACCGGGACAGGGGATTCACGAGAGACCCAGTACTTC. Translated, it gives CASRTGTGDSRETQYF.

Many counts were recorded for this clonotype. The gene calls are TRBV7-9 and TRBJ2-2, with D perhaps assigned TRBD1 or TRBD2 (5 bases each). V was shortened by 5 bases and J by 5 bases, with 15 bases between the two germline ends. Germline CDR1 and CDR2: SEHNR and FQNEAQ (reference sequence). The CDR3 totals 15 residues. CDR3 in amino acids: CASSETGTATGELFF. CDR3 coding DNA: TGTGCCAGCAGCGAAACCGGGACCGCTACCGGGGAGCTGTTTTTT.

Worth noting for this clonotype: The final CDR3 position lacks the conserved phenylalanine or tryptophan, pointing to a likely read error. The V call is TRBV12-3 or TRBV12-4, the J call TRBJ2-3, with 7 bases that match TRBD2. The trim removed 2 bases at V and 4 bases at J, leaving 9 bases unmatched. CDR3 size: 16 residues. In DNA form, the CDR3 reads TGTGCCAGCAGTTTATCGGGGGGATGGAGCCCAGATACGCAGTATCTT. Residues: CASSLSGGWSPDTQYL.

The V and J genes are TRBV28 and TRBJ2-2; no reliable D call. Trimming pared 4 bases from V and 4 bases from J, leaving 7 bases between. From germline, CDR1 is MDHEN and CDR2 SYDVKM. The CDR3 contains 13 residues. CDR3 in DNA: TGTGCCAGCAGTTCACTCTCCACCGGGGAGCTGTTTTTT. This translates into CASSSLSTGELFF.

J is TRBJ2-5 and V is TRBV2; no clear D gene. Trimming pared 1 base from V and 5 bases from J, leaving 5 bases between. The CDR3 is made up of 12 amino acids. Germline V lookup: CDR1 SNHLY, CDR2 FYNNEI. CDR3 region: CASSEGWETQYF. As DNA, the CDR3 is TGTGCCAGCAGTGAAGGGTGGGAGACCCAGTACTTC.

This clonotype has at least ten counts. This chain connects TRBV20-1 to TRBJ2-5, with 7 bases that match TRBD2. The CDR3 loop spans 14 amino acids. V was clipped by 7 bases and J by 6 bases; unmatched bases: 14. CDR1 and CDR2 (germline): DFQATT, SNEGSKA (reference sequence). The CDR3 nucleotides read TGCAGTGGTTGGGGTCCCCTAGCGGTAAAGACCCAGTACTTC. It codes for CSGWGPLAVKTQYF.

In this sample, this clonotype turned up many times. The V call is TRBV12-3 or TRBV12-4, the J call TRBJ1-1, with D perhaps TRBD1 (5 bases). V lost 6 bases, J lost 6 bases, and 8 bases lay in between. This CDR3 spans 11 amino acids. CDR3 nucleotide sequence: TGTGCCAGCAGGGGACGTGCTGAAGCTTTCTTT. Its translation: CASRGRAEAFF.

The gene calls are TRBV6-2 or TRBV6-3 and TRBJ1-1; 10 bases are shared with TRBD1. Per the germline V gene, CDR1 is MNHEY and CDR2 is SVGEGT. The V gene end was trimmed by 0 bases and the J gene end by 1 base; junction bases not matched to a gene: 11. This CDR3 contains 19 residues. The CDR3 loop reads CASSYSGPGTGVGNTEAFF. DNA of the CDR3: TGTGCCAGCAGTTACTCTGGCCCCGGGACAGGGGTAGGGAACACTGAAGCTTTCTTT.

CDR3 region: CAWSPKHEQYF. In DNA form, the CDR3 reads TGTGCCTGGAGTCCGAAGCACGAGCAGTACTTC. The chain employs TRBV30 and TRBJ2-7; D is unclear. V lost 2 bases, J lost 5 bases, and 7 bases lay in between. The V gene's germline CDR1 is GTSNPN and CDR2 SVGIG (reference sequence). The CDR3 length is 11 residues.

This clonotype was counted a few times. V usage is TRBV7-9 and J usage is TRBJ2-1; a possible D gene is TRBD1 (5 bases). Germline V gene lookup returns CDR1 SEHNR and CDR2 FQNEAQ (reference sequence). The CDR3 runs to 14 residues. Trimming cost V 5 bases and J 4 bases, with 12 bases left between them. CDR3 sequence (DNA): TGTGCCAGCAGCCCGACGACAGTGTACAATGAGCAGTTCTTC. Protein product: CASSPTTVYNEQFF. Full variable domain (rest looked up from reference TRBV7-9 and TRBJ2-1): DTGVSQNPRHKITKRGQNVTFRCDPISEHNRLYWYRQTLGQGPEFLTYFQNEAQLEKSRLLSDRFSAERPKGSFSTLEIQRTEQGDSAMYLCASSPTTVYNEQFFGPGTRLTVL.

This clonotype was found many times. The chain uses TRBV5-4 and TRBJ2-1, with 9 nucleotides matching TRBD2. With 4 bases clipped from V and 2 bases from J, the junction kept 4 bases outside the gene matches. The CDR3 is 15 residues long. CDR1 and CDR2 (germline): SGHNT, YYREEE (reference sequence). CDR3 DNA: TGTGCCAGCAGCACCCCTAGCGGGACCTACAATGAGCAGTTCTTC. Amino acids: CASSTPSGTYNEQFF.

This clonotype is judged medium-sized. The CDR3 coding sequence is TGTGCCTCCGGTCGGACTAACTATGGCTACACCTTC. Its protein is CASGRTNYGYTF. The chain carries TRBV12-3 or TRBV12-4 and TRBJ1-2; no clear D gene. The CDR3 is 12 residues long. V was shortened by 11 bases and J by 0 bases, with 10 bases between the two germline ends.

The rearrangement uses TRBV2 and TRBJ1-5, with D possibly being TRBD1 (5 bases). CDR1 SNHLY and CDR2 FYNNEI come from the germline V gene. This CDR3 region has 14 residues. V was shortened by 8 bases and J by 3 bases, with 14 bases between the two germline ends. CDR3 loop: CASSGRGDNQPQHF. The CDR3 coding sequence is TGTGCCAGCTCGGGACGGGGAGACAATCAGCCCCAGCATTTT.

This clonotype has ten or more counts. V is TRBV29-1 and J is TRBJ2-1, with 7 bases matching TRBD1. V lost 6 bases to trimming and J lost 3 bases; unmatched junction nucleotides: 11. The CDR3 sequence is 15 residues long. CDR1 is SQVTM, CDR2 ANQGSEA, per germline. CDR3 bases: TGCAGCGTAAGTGGAGAACAGGGGATCTACAATGAGCAGTTCTTC. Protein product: CSVSGEQGIYNEQFF.

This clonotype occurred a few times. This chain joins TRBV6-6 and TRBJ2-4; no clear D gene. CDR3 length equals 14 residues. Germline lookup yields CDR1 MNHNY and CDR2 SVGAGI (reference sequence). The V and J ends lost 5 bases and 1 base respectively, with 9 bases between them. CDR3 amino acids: CASSHSTAKNIQYF. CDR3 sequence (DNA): TGTGCCAGCAGTCATAGCACGGCCAAAAACATTCAGTACTTC.

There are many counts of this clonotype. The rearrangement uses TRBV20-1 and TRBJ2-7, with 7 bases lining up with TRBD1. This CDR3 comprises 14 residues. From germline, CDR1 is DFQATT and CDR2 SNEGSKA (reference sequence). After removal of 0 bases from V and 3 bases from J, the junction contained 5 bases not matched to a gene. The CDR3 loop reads CSARETTGIYEQYF. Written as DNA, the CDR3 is TGCAGTGCTAGAGAAACGACAGGGATCTACGAGCAGTACTTC.